This T cell receptor (beta chain) was profiled in a study of blood T cell repertoires in COVID-19. Study overall: The origin of the acute and convalescent COVID-19 samples was the United States, Italy and Spain. The analysed material was cDNA or gDNA that came from T cells, B-cell-depleted T cells, or PBMCs.

Source study methods: Amplified reference gene primers provided the basis for estimating nucleated cell counts. TCRdb keeps only in-frame clones here, not all; method: immunoSEQ multiplex PCR. V, J and clone size reflect that table, while D and trimming were determined from the DNA. Seen here are some 670,000 clones, approximately 90% observed once, and the top ten hold roughly 0.25%. This CDR3 has 15 residues. Trimming cost V 0 bases and J 6 bases, with 14 bases left between them. Germline V gene data show CDR1 as MNHEY and CDR2 as SVGEGT. This clonotype was obtained from a woman aged 18-29 years with acute or convalescent COVID-19. The chain links TRBV6-2 or TRBV6-3 to TRBJ1-2; D ambiguous. Material for sequencing was peripheral blood. CDR3 region: CASSYSLGVFNGYTF. The CDR3 coding sequence is TGTGCCAGCAGTTACTCCCTGGGAGTTTTTAATGGCTACACCTTC.